This T cell receptor beta chain was found in a study of T-cell memory formation after mild COVID-19. Study-wide results and caveats: A second wave expanding day 15 to 37 was CD4+-biased; contracting clones were balanced. For second-wave clones that peaked at day 37, SARS-CoV-2 specificity went unverified. Most CD4+ clones that shrank were in CM and EM, while CD8+ ones turned up in EMRA.

Trimming removed 0 bases at V and 5 bases at J, with 11 bases between. This CDR3 region has 15 residues. Germline CDR1 is LGHNA and CDR2 is YSLEER. 5'RACE with constant-segment primers built TCRalpha and TCRbeta cDNA libraries with UMIs. TCRdb processed the 5' RACE reads anew with MiXCR; each CDR3 protein has one entry. Seen here are around 110,000 distinct CDR3 sequences, over 15% observed once, and the top ten hold around 28%. This clonotype was seen a handful of times. No antigen is known for it. The J gene is TRBJ1-5, the V gene TRBV4-3; D possibly corresponds to TRBD1 (5 bases). The specimen was PBMCs or a T cell subset sorted from them (not recorded which). The TCR was taken from an adult woman who had mild COVID-19 (a few samples of this study predate the infection). Cell type and time point are not known. The CDR3: CASSQDGTGYQPQHF. As DNA, the CDR3 is TGCGCCAGCAGCCAAGATGGGACGGGTTATCAGCCCCAGCATTTT.